Presented here are 10 T cell receptor beta chains from one specimen sequenced in a study of blood T cell repertoires in COVID-19. This table comes from immunoSEQ multiplex PCR, and its TCRdb copy is limited to in-frame clones, with some not included. The sample holds 270,000 or so clones, approximately 87% seen once. Sequencing used peripheral blood. Receptors were obtained from a woman in her thirties with COVID-19, enrolled during active disease.

This chain links TRBV29-1 with TRBJ2-7, with TRBD1 as a possible D gene (5 bases). The CDR3 runs to 16 residues. Germline CDR1 is SQVTM and CDR2 is ANQGSEA. Trimming left V 0 bases short and J 0 bases short, with 15 bases between. DNA for the CDR3: TGCAGCGTTGAAGATCAGGGCAGGACGTACTCCTACGAGCAGTACTTC. Its protein product is CSVEDQGRTYSYEQYF.

This clone was detected once. This chain uses TRBV19 with TRBJ1-6; the match to TRBD1 covers 9 bases. Germline assignment: CDR1 LNHDA and CDR2 SQIVND (reference sequence). With 5 bases clipped from V and 10 bases from J, the junction kept 9 bases outside the gene matches. CDR3 length: 15 amino acids. Here the CDR3 DNA reads TGTGCCAGTAGTGCCTCAACAGGGGGCGAATCACCCCTCCACTTT. This encodes CASSASTGGESPLHF.

This sequence joins TRBV6-5 and TRBJ1-2, with TRBD1 as a possible D gene (6 bases). CDR3 length: 15 residues. Germline V gene sequence: CDR1 MNHEY, CDR2 SVGAGI. With 0 bases removed from V and 5 bases from J, the gap between germline ends came to 13 bases. The CDR3 bases are TGTGCCAGCAGTTACTCCGGCAGGGGAAGGTATGGCTACACCTTC. This translates into CASSYSGRGRYGYTF.

The chain recombines TRBV5-1 with TRBJ1-3; 7 bases agree with TRBD1. CDR1 and CDR2 (germline): SGHRS, YFSETQ. This CDR3 is 15 amino acids long. The V gene end was trimmed by 4 bases and the J gene end by 0 bases; junction bases not matched to a gene: 4. The DNA of the CDR3 is TGCGCCAGCAGCCCGACAGGGAACTCTGGAAACACCATATATTTT. Amino acids: CASSPTGNSGNTIYF.

This chain joins TRBV7-6 and TRBJ1-5; TRBD1 matches 7 bases. With V trimmed by 4 bases and J by 4 bases, 10 bases remained unmatched. Germline V lookup: CDR1 SGHVS, CDR2 FNYEAQ. This CDR3 is 16 amino acids long. DNA of the CDR3: TGTGCCAGCAGCTCGAACTCCCCAGGGGGGAATCAGCCCCAGCATTTT. The encoded protein is CASSSNSPGGNQPQHF.

V gene TRBV9 combines with J gene TRBJ2-5, with a possible D match to TRBD2 (7 bases). The germline CDR1 and CDR2 sequences are SGDLS and YYNGEE. The CDR3 is 15 amino acids. V lost 2 bases to trimming and J lost 4 bases, with 15 bases between them. The CDR3 region has the DNA TGTGCCAGCAGCGTTAGGGGGGGAGCCTTAGAGACCCAGTACTTC. It is translated as CASSVRGGALETQYF.

The chain is built from TRBV3-1 (or the pseudogene TRBV3-2) and TRBJ2-5; 8 bases align to TRBD2. The CDR3 consists of 16 residues. Germline V CDR1 and CDR2: LGHDT, YNNKEL (reference sequence). J was trimmed by 5 bases and V by 1 base; bases with no gene match: 9. In DNA form, the CDR3 reads TGTGCCAGCAGCCAAGGGGTAGCGGGGCTGGGGGAGACCCAGTACTTC. Amino acid sequence: CASSQGVAGLGETQYF.

The rearrangement links TRBV5-1 to TRBJ2-5; 11 bases map to TRBD2. The CDR3 totals 16 residues. Germline V gives CDR1 SGHRS, CDR2 YFSETQ. Trimming cost V 0 bases and J 4 bases; bases outside gene matches: 5. This chain's CDR3 is CASSLGVAGGLETQYF. The CDR3 bases are TGCGCCAGCAGCTTGGGAGTAGCGGGGGGGTTAGAGACCCAGTACTTC.

This clone was detected a few times. CDR3 amino acids: CASSSPGRTTEAFF. CDR3 nucleotide sequence: TGTGCCAGCAGCTCTCCGGGGAGGACCACTGAAGCTTTCTTT. The chain carries TRBV7-9 and TRBJ1-1; D remains ambiguous. The CDR3 is made up of 14 amino acids. V lost 4 bases, J lost 4 bases, and 13 bases lay in between. Germline CDR1 is SEHNR and CDR2 is FQNEAQ (reference sequence). Drawing the rest from reference TRBV7-9 and TRBJ1-1, the complete variable domain is DTGVSQNPRHKITKRGQNVTFRCDPISEHNRLYWYRQTLGQGPEFLTYFQNEAQLEKSRLLSDRFSAERPKGSFSTLEIQRTEQGDSAMYLCASSSPGRTTEAFFGQGTRLTVV.

The chain employs TRBV19 and TRBJ2-3; perhaps TRBD2 as D (6 bases). Germline loops: CDR1 LNHDA, CDR2 SQIVND (reference sequence). Trimming removed 7 bases from V and 1 base from J, with 18 bases in between. This CDR3 is 16 amino acids long. The CDR3 sequence: CASTSFGGSGTDTQYF. For the CDR3, the DNA is TGTGCCAGTACCTCATTTGGGGGGTCGGGCACAGATACGCAGTATTTT. Looking up the rest from reference TRBV19 and TRBJ2-3 gives the full variable domain: DGGITQSPKYLFRKEGQNVTLSCEQNLNHDAMYWYRQDPGQGLRLIYYSQIVNDFQKGDIAEGYSVSREKKESFPLTVTSAQKNPTAFYLCASTSFGGSGTDTQYFGPGTRLTVL.